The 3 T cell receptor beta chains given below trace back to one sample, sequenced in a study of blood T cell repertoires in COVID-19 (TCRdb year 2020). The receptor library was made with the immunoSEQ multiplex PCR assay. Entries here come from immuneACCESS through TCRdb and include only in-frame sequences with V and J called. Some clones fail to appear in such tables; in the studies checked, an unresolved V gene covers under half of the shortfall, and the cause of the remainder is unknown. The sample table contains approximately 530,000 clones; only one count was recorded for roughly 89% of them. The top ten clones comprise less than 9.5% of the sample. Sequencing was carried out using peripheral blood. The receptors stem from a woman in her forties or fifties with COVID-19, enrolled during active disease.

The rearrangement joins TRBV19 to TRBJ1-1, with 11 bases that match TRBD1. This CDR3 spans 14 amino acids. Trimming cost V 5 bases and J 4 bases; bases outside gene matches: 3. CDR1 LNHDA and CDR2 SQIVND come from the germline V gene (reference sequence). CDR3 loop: CASSLGTGGTEAFF. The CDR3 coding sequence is TGTGCCAGTAGTTTGGGGACAGGGGGCACTGAAGCTTTCTTT.

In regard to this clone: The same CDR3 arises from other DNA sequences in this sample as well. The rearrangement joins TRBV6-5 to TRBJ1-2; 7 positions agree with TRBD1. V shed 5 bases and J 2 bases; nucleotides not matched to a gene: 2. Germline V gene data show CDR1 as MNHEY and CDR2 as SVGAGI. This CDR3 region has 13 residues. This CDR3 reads CASSPQGNYGYTF. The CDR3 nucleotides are TGTGCCAGCAGTCCACAGGGGAACTATGGCTACACCTTC.

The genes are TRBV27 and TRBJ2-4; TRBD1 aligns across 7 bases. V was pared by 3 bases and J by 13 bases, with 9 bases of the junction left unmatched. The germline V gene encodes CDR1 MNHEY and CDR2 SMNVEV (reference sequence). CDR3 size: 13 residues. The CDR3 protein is CASSFLGTDHQYF. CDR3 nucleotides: TGTGCCAGCAGTTTCCTCGGGACAGATCACCAGTACTTC.